A selection of T cell receptor beta chains follows, all from one sample in a study of spatial heterogeneity in lung cancer. TCRdb analysed the 5' RACE reads with MiXCR anew, one entry per CDR3 protein. In the table there are 1,500 or so distinct CDR3 sequences, roughly 5% of which are singletons. This specimen was lung tumor tissue, taken at surgery. The receptors come from a male donor with early-stage non-small cell lung cancer. Each CDR3 is given with its conserved first and last residue. The D gene is left open where the match is weak. Some rows have no size entry. The others give once, few or many, or a class for an expanded clone.

D gene | J gene | V gene | clone size | CDR3 protein | CDR3 DNA
TRBD1 | TRBJ1-1 | TRBV5-1 | medium-sized | CASSNPRGLRWVNTEAFF | TGCGCCAGCAGCAATCCGAGGGGGCTGAGGTGGGTGAACACTGAAGCTTTCTTT
TRBD1 | TRBJ1-2 | TRBV29-1 | medium-sized | CSALQGALANYGYTF | TGCAGCGCCCTACAGGGGGCGTTGGCTAACTATGGCTACACCTTC
NA | TRBJ1-6 | TRBV28 | medium-sized | CASSWGQSYNSPLHF | TGTGCCAGCTCTTGGGGCCAGAGCTATAATTCACCCCTCCACTTT
NA | TRBJ1-1 | TRBV7-6 | medium-sized | CASSLALSGIEAFF | TGTGCCAGCAGCTTAGCGCTATCAGGGATTGAAGCTTTCTTT
NA | TRBJ2-2 | TRBV30 | once | CAWRQRTNTGELFF | TGTGCCTGGAGACAGCGTACGAACACCGGGGAGCTGTTTTTT
TRBD1 | TRBJ1-5 | TRBV7-9 | medium-sized | CASSQDRGHQPQHF | TGTGCCAGCAGCCAGGACAGGGGGCATCAGCCCCAGCATTTT
NA | TRBJ1-2 | TRBV4-1 | medium-sized | CASSASAGQYGYTF | TGCGCCAGCAGCGCCTCCGCAGGGCAGTATGGCTACACCTTC
NA | TRBJ2-3 | TRBV7-2 | many | CASSHPTSRRDTQYF | TGTGCCAGCAGCCACCCCACTAGCCGGCGAGATACGCAGTATTTT
NA | TRBJ2-1 | TRBV2 | medium-sized | CASSDIGRSYNEQFF | TGTGCCAGCAGTGATATAGGGAGGTCCTACAATGAGCAGTTCTTC
TRBD2 | TRBJ2-3 | TRBV7-2 | many | CASSLGSAGPSTDTQYF | TGTGCCAGCAGCTTAGGGTCAGCGGGGCCAAGCACAGATACGCAGTATTTT
TRBD1 | TRBJ1-1 | TRBV29-1 | medium-sized | CSVPGGANTEAFF | TGCAGCGTTCCAGGGGGCGCGAACACTGAAGCTTTCTTT
TRBD2 | TRBJ2-7 | TRBV6-5 | medium-sized | CASSFVGGSYEQYF | TGTGCCAGCAGTTTCGTGGGAGGGAGCTACGAGCAGTACTTC
NA | TRBJ2-7 | TRBV20-1 | medium-sized | CSGGSAFSYEQYF | TGCAGCGGGGGTAGCGCTTTCTCCTACGAGCAGTACTTC
TRBD1 | TRBJ2-5 | TRBV7-3 | many | CASSLTGEETQYF | TGTGCCAGCAGCTTGACAGGGGAAGAGACCCAGTACTTC
NA | TRBJ1-1 | TRBV2 | many | CASTTGLNTEAFF | TGTGCCAGCACAACGGGCCTGAACACTGAAGCTTTCTTT
NA | TRBJ1-4 | TRBV29-1 | medium-sized | CSATGGRSNEKLFF | TGCAGCGCTACCGGGGGGCGGTCTAATGAAAAACTGTTTTTT
NA | TRBJ2-7 | TRBV7-2 | medium-sized | CASSLDGGGFYEQYF | TGTGCCAGCAGCTTAGATGGAGGGGGATTTTACGAGCAGTACTTC
NA | TRBJ2-1 | TRBV11-2 | many | CASSLGSSSYNEQFF | TGTGCCAGCAGCTTGGGGAGCTCATCCTACAATGAGCAGTTCTTC
NA | TRBJ2-5 | TRBV2 | many | CASCSDQETQYF | TGTGCCAGCTGTAGCGACCAAGAGACCCAGTACTTC
NA | TRBJ1-1 | TRBV27 | many | CASSSLSSTNTEAFF | TGTGCCAGCAGTTCCCTTAGCTCCACGAACACTGAAGCTTTCTTT
NA | TRBJ2-5 | TRBV7-2 | few | CASSLSLGETQYF | TGTGCCAGCAGCTTATCCCTAGGCGAGACCCAGTACTTC
NA | TRBJ1-3 | TRBV7-2 | medium-sized | CALALGSGNTIYF | TGTGCCTTGGCGCTGGGCTCTGGAAACACCATATATTTT
NA | TRBJ2-3 | TRBV7-2 | medium-sized | CASNHRATDTQYF | TGTGCCAGCAACCACAGGGCCACAGATACGCAGTATTTT
TRBD1 | TRBJ1-6 | TRBV20-1 | medium-sized | CSARVGQGHSPLHF | TGCAGTGCTAGAGTCGGACAGGGCCATTCACCCCTCCACTTT
TRBD2 | TRBJ2-5 | TRBV7-2 | medium-sized | CASSLAGLAGQETQYF | TGTGCCAGCAGCTTAGCAGGACTAGCGGGACAGGAGACCCAGTACTTC
TRBD2 | TRBJ2-5 | TRBV5-1 | large | CASSSILAGEETQYF | TGCGCCAGCAGCTCCATACTAGCGGGAGAAGAGACCCAGTACTTC
NA | TRBJ1-5 | TRBV4-1 | many | CASSQGRNQPQHF | TGCGCCAGCAGCCAAGGTCGGAATCAGCCCCAGCATTTT
TRBD1 | TRBJ2-7 | TRBV6-6 | many | CASSYSHGTGFYEQYF | TGTGCCAGCAGTTACTCCCACGGGACAGGGTTCTACGAGCAGTACTTC
TRBD2 | TRBJ2-2 | TRBV7-9 | medium-sized | CASSFIRLADNTGELFF | TGTGCCAGCAGTTTCATCAGACTAGCGGATAACACCGGGGAGCTGTTTTTT
TRBD2 | TRBJ2-4 | TRBV12-3/TRBV12-4 | medium-sized | CASSRLAGAKNIQYF | TGTGCCAGCAGCCGCCTAGCGGGAGCCAAAAACATTCAGTACTTC
TRBD1 | TRBJ1-1 | TRBV6-2/TRBV6-3 | medium-sized | CASSYGGQWGTEAFF | TGTGCCAGCAGTTACGGGGGACAGTGGGGCACTGAAGCTTTCTTT
NA | TRBJ2-1 | TRBV20-1 | medium-sized | CSVLREMQFF | TGCAGTGTCTTGAGGGAGATGCAGTTCTTC
NA | TRBJ2-2 | TRBV5-1 | medium-sized | CASRTRDTGELFF | TGCGCCAGCAGAACTAGGGACACCGGGGAGCTGTTTTTT
NA | TRBJ2-7 | TRBV29-1 | many | CSVEAGYEQYF | TGCAGCGTTGAAGCGGGTTACGAGCAGTACTTC
TRBD1 | TRBJ2-7 | TRBV7-9 | medium-sized | CASSFLTGGSYEQYF | TGTGCCAGCAGCTTTCTCACAGGGGGTAGCTACGAGCAGTACTTC
NA | TRBJ2-5 | TRBV12-1 | NA | CASSFLAGAQETQYF | TGTGCCAGCAGCTTTTTAGCGGGGGCTCAAGAGACCCAGTACTTC
NA | TRBJ2-1 | TRBV12-3/TRBV12-4 | medium-sized | CASRRDQGFNEQFF | TGTGCCAGCAGGCGGGACCAGGGTTTCAATGAGCAGTTCTTC
NA | TRBJ2-3 | TRBV6-2/TRBV6-3 | medium-sized | CASRRRGTDTQYF | TGTGCCAGTCGGAGACGGGGTACAGATACGCAGTATTTT
TRBD2 | TRBJ2-1 | TRBV20-1 | medium-sized | CSASGGVAYNEQFF | TGCAGTGCTAGTGGGGGGGTAGCGTACAATGAGCAGTTCTTC
NA | TRBJ1-1 | TRBV7-2 | medium-sized | CASSLRIGGNTEAFF | TGTGCCAGCAGCTTAAGGATAGGCGGCAACACTGAAGCTTTCTTT